The 10 T cell receptor beta chains below were found in one sample sequenced in a study of blood T cell repertoires in COVID-19. Only in-frame clones appear in the TCRdb table, and some are missing; sequencing was by immunoSEQ multiplex PCR. The sample shows about 150,000 clones, roughly 79% of them seen only once. The sample was peripheral blood. These receptor sequences come from a human donor with acute or convalescent COVID-19. The donor label of this sample is uncertain.

The rearrangement links TRBV3-1 (or the pseudogene TRBV3-2) to TRBJ2-2; 8 bases are a match to TRBD1. This CDR3 region has 15 residues. Trimming took 3 bases from V and 5 from J; bases not matched to a gene: 5. Germline lookup yields CDR1 LGHDT and CDR2 YNNKEL (reference sequence). CDR3 in amino acids: CASSHRQGRTGELFF. DNA for the CDR3: TGTGCCAGCAGCCACCGACAGGGGAGGACCGGGGAGCTGTTTTTT.

The chain combines TRBV2 with TRBJ1-2; 8 nucleotides match TRBD1. CDR3 size: 12 residues. Germline V CDR1 and CDR2: SNHLY, FYNNEI. V dropped 6 bases and J dropped 8; count of bases not matched to a gene: 5. DNA for the CDR3: TGTGCCAGCAGGGACAGGGAGCGAGGCTACACCTTC. This gives the protein CASRDRERGYTF.

On this clone itself: The sample has other DNA sequences that encode this CDR3 too. The chain uses TRBV18 and TRBJ1-1; 8 nucleotides align to TRBD1. CDR3 size: 14 residues. V was pared by 6 bases and J by 2 bases, with 5 bases of the junction left unmatched. CDR1 and CDR2 from the germline V gene are KGHSH and LQKENI. The CDR3 here is CASSPDRVNTEAFF. CDR3 DNA: TGTGCCAGCTCTCCGGACAGGGTCAACACTGAAGCTTTCTTT.

The chain employs TRBV20-1 and TRBJ1-4; no clear D gene. Germline assignment: CDR1 DFQATT and CDR2 SNEGSKA (reference sequence). V was cut by 6 bases and J by 4 bases, with 3 bases left in between. The CDR3 has 10 amino acids. For the CDR3, the DNA is TGCAGTGCCCTTAATGAAAAACTGTTTTTT. Translating gives CSALNEKLFF.

The chain uses TRBV6-5 and TRBJ1-3; the D is unclear. With 4 bases removed from V and 2 bases from J, the gap between germline ends came to 15 bases. This CDR3 is 16 amino acids long. Germline CDR1 MNHEY, CDR2 SVGAGI. CDR3 loop: CASSLRRAGTGNTIYF. CDR3 in DNA: TGTGCCAGCAGTTTGAGAAGGGCCGGGACTGGAAACACCATATATTTT.

The genes are TRBV3-1 (or the pseudogene TRBV3-2) and TRBJ1-2, with D uncertain. The CDR3 totals 14 residues. V lost 1 base to trimming and J lost 0 bases, with 6 bases between them. Germline V lookup: CDR1 LGHDT, CDR2 YNNKEL (reference sequence). The CDR3 DNA reads as TGTGCCAGCAGCCAAGGGACTCCTAACTATGGCTACACCTTC. This translates into CASSQGTPNYGYTF.

The V gene is TRBV30, the J gene TRBJ2-4, with 7 positions matching TRBD2. Germline loops: CDR1 GTSNPN, CDR2 SVGIG (reference sequence). The CDR3 totals 12 residues. V was clipped by 1 base and J by 8 bases; unmatched bases: 2. This chain's CDR3 is CAWSGGRDIQYF. CDR3 coding DNA: TGTGCCTGGAGTGGGGGGAGGGACATTCAGTACTTC.

The J gene is TRBJ1-2, the V gene TRBV19, with 8 bases identical to TRBD1. V trimming: 5 bases; J trimming: 1 base; junction bases outside the gene matches: 12. The CDR3 is 17 amino acids. CDR1 is LNHDA and CDR2 is SQIVND in the germline V gene (reference sequence). The chain's CDR3 is CASSAFSGTGYNYGYTF. For the CDR3, the DNA is TGTGCCAGTAGTGCCTTCTCCGGGACAGGCTATAACTATGGCTACACCTTC. The variable domain in full, completed from reference TRBV19 and TRBJ1-2, reads DGGITQSPKYLFRKEGQNVTLSCEQNLNHDAMYWYRQDPGQGLRLIYYSQIVNDFQKGDIAEGYSVSREKKESFPLTVTSAQKNPTAFYLCASSAFSGTGYNYGYTFGSGTRLTVV.

The chain couples TRBV29-1 to TRBJ2-1; D may be TRBD1 (7 bases). The germline V gene encodes CDR1 SQVTM and CDR2 ANQGSEA. The ends were cut back, 6 bases at V and 6 bases at J, with 24 bases in the middle. This CDR3 is built from 16 residues. The CDR3 loop is CSVVLTGRGWGNEQFF. The CDR3 DNA sequence: TGCAGCGTAGTCCTGACAGGGCGGGGATGGGGCAATGAGCAGTTCTTC.

The chain is built from TRBV12-3 or TRBV12-4 and TRBJ2-1; tentative D call: TRBD2 (5 bases). Trimming took 6 bases from V and 12 from J, leaving 12 bases between them. The CDR3 sequence is 11 residues long. The CDR3 spells CASSIRGGQFF. As DNA, the CDR3 is TGTGCCAGCAGCATACGAGGAGGGCAGTTCTTC.